This TCR beta chain was profiled in a study of cytomegalovirus exposure and HLA in healthy donors. PCR used 60 Vbeta primers and 13 Jbeta primers. The assay was immunoSEQ multiplex PCR, and TCRdb's table has in-frame clones only and misses some. This table has roughly 73,000 clones, around 84% appearing once. Note on this clone: Its specificity is unknown.

Trimming shortened V by 2 bases and J by 2 bases, and 7 bases separated the two germline ends. Germline V lookup: CDR1 MNHEY, CDR2 SVGAGI. The length of the CDR3 is 14 residues. General study findings and limits: Researchers left out some V segments, among them TRBV6-2 and TRBV6-3, as indistinguishable. HLA alleles were associated with 17,000 or so TCR beta sequences in a later analysis at 0.05 false discovery rate. The HLA-A and HLA-B alleles of most subjects were reportedly predicted accurately from TCR beta sequences.

This clonotype was sampled from a woman between 50 and 59 years old in good health and CMV-seronegative. The chain combines TRBV6-5 with TRBJ2-1; a possible D gene is TRBD2 (5 bases). The sequencing sample was made of PBMCs. The CDR3 DNA follows: TGTGCCAGCAGTTACAGGGAGACCTACAATGAGCAGTTCTTC. Protein: CASSYRETYNEQFF.